A selection of T cell receptor beta chains follows, all from one sample in a study of shared clonotypes between healthy human individuals. Data came from immunoSEQ multiplex PCR; TCRdb stores just in-frame clones and leaves some out. The sample has roughly 530,000 clones; less than 96% are singletons. The sample comprised naive CD4+ T cells sorted from blood. These TCRs come from a woman in her twenties or thirties in good health. Both conserved end residues are part of each CDR3. The order of the fields is clone size, CDR3 length, J gene, D gene, V gene, CDR3 DNA, CDR3 protein. A D gene is named only where the DNA matches it firmly. The size of a clone is reported for some rows only, either as once, few or many, or as a class for expanded clones.

. 12 TRBJ1-1 . TRBV7-9 TGTGCCAGCAGCTGGACAGACACTGAAGCTTTCTTT CASSWTDTEAFF
. 13 TRBJ2-3 . TRBV2 TGTGCCAGCAGCCCAACGGAGACAGATACGCAGTATTTT CASSPTETDTQYF
. 13 TRBJ2-7 . TRBV7-2 TGTGCCAGCAGCACCGGGGCCTTAGAGGAGCAGTACTTC CASSTGALEEQYF
. 16 TRBJ2-2 . TRBV12-2 TGTGCAAGTCGCTTAGGGGGACTACCGAACACCGGGGAGCTGTTTTTT CASRLGGLPNTGELFF
. 12 TRBJ2-5 TRBD2 TRBV27 TGTGCCAGCAGACTAGCGGGAGGTTCGCAGTACTTC CASRLAGGSQYF
. 14 TRBJ2-1 TRBD1 TRBV7-3 TGTGCCAGCAGTACCGCGACAGGGAACAATGAGCAGTTCTTC CASSTATGNNEQFF
. 15 TRBJ2-7 . TRBV5-1 TGCGCCAGCAGCCCTAGGCCGGGACCATCCTACGAGCAGTACTTC CASSPRPGPSYEQYF
. 14 TRBJ1-5 . TRBV4-1 TGCGCCAGCAGCCAGCCAGTTAGCAATCAGCCCCAGCATTTT CASSQPVSNQPQHF
. 14 TRBJ2-4 . TRBV19 TGTGCCAGTAGTTGGAGCTTAGCCAAAAACATTCAGTACTTC CASSWSLAKNIQYF
. 13 TRBJ1-2 . TRBV4-3 TGCGCCAGCAGCCACTGGGGCGGCTATGGCTACACCTTC CASSHWGGYGYTF
. 16 TRBJ2-7 . TRBV5-4 TGTGCCAGCAGCTTCGGGGGCTCCTCGGTCGACGGCGAGCAGTACTTC CASSFGGSSVDGEQYF
. 15 TRBJ2-2 TRBD2 TRBV15 TGTGCCACCAGGTACAGCGGGATAAACACCGGGGAGCTGTTTTTT CATRYSGINTGELFF
. 13 TRBJ1-5 . TRBV6-6 TGTGCCAGCAGTTCCGTTAGCAATCAGCCCCAGCATTTT CASSSVSNQPQHF
. 12 TRBJ1-2 . TRBV19 TGTGCCAGTAGTATCGCTCAGGCCGGCTACACCTTC CASSIAQAGYTF
. 13 TRBJ2-7 . TRBV10-2 TGCGCCAGCAGTTCGGACAGATTCTACGAGCAGTACTTC CASSSDRFYEQYF
. 14 TRBJ2-3 TRBD2 TRBV6-1 TGTGCCAGCCGGACTAGCGGGAGTGGAGATACGCAGTATTTT CASRTSGSGDTQYF
. 16 TRBJ2-7 TRBD2 TRBV2 TGTGCCAGCAGACGGAATCCCGGGACTAGCGCATACGAGCAGTACTTC CASRRNPGTSAYEQYF
. 16 TRBJ2-1 TRBD2 TRBV5-1 TGCGCCAGCAGCTTGGTAGGAGGGGCGGGAGGGAATGAGCAGTTCTTC CASSLVGGAGGNEQFF
. 15 TRBJ2-3 TRBD2 TRBV7-3 TGTGCCAGCAGCCCGGGACTAGGGTCTGCAGATACGCAGTATTTT CASSPGLGSADTQYF
few 16 TRBJ1-5 TRBD1 TRBV7-8 TGTGCCAGCAGCTTAGCCCGGGACAGGAGAGATCAGCCCCAGCATTTT CASSLARDRRDQPQHF
. 17 TRBJ2-2 TRBD2 TRBV4-1 TGCGCCAGCAGCCAGGTAGCGGGAGGGCCGGGCACCGGGGAGCTGTTTTTT CASSQVAGGPGTGELFF
. 15 TRBJ1-5 . TRBV4-1 TGCGCCAGCAGCCAACCAGGGGCTGGCCATCAGCCCCAGCATTTT CASSQPGAGHQPQHF
. 13 TRBJ2-7 . TRBV29-1 TGCAGCGTGGTCTCAGGCGTGACCTACGAGCAGTACTTC CSVVSGVTYEQYF
. 14 TRBJ2-3 . TRBV6-5 TGTGCCAGCGCGGACGGTATAATCACAGATACGCAGTATTTT CASADGIITDTQYF
. 15 TRBJ2-6 . TRBV19 TGTGCCAGTACGTTCAGGTCTCCTGGGGCCAACGTCCTGACTTTC CASTFRSPGANVLTF
. 15 TRBJ1-1 TRBD1 TRBV7-8 TGTGCCAGCAGCAAAGCAGGGGGCAGGAACACTGAAGCTTTCTTT CASSKAGGRNTEAFF
. 11 TRBJ1-1 . TRBV27 TGTGCCAGCAGGGGGCGGCTTGAAGCTTTCTTT CASRGRLEAFF
. 15 TRBJ2-7 . TRBV5-1 TGCGCCAGCGCCCCAAGGGTGTGGGGTTACTACGAGCAGTACTTC CASAPRVWGYYEQYF
. 15 TRBJ1-2 TRBD1 TRBV28 TGTGCCAGCAGCCCCCCTCACAGGGGAGTAGTTGGCTACACCTTC CASSPPHRGVVGYTF
. 14 TRBJ2-1 . TRBV5-1 TGCGCCAGCAGCTTGCCGGAAAGTTCGGATGAGCAGTTCTTC CASSLPESSDEQFF
. 14 TRBJ2-6 . TRBV19 TGTGCCAGTAGTAGAAGCTCTGGGGCCAACGTCCTGACTTTC CASSRSSGANVLTF
. 14 TRBJ2-4 . TRBV7-9 TGTGCCAGCAGCTTAAGTCAGGCCCAGGACATTCAGTACTTC CASSLSQAQDIQYF
. 15 TRBJ2-2 TRBD2 TRBV10-3 TGTGCCATCAGTGAGAGCGGGGACAACACCGGGGAGCTGTTTTTT CAISESGDNTGELFF
. 15 TRBJ2-1 . TRBV5-1 TGCGCCAGCAGCTTGCTCGATGTTGGCTATTCTTCCCAGTTCTTC CASSLLDVGYSSQFF
once 13 TRBJ2-3 . TRBV5-4 TGTGCCAGCAGCTTGTGGAGCACAGATACGCAGTATTTT CASSLWSTDTQYF
. 15 TRBJ2-1 . TRBV28 TGTGCCAGCAGTGGGCCCATCTGGAGGGGCGGCGAGCAGTTCTTC CASSGPIWRGGEQFF
once 16 TRBJ2-3 TRBD1 TRBV28 TGTGCCAGCAGTTTATGGGACAGGGCCAAAACAGATACGCAGTATTTT CASSLWDRAKTDTQYF
. 15 TRBJ2-3 TRBD2 TRBV28 TGTGCCAGCAGGAATCTAGCGGGGGACCGGGATACGCAGTATTTT CASRNLAGDRDTQYF
. 14 TRBJ2-7 TRBD2 TRBV19 TGTGCCACCAGGACTAGCGGGCATTCCTACGAGCAGTACTTC CATRTSGHSYEQYF
. 16 TRBJ2-3 . TRBV28 TGTGCCAGCAGTTTGGCGGGACGAGGATTCACAGATACGCAGTATTTT CASSLAGRGFTDTQYF
. 15 TRBJ2-1 . TRBV7-2 TGTGCCAGCAGCTTAGTGGGTAGCTCCTACAATGAGCAGTTCTTC CASSLVGSSYNEQFF